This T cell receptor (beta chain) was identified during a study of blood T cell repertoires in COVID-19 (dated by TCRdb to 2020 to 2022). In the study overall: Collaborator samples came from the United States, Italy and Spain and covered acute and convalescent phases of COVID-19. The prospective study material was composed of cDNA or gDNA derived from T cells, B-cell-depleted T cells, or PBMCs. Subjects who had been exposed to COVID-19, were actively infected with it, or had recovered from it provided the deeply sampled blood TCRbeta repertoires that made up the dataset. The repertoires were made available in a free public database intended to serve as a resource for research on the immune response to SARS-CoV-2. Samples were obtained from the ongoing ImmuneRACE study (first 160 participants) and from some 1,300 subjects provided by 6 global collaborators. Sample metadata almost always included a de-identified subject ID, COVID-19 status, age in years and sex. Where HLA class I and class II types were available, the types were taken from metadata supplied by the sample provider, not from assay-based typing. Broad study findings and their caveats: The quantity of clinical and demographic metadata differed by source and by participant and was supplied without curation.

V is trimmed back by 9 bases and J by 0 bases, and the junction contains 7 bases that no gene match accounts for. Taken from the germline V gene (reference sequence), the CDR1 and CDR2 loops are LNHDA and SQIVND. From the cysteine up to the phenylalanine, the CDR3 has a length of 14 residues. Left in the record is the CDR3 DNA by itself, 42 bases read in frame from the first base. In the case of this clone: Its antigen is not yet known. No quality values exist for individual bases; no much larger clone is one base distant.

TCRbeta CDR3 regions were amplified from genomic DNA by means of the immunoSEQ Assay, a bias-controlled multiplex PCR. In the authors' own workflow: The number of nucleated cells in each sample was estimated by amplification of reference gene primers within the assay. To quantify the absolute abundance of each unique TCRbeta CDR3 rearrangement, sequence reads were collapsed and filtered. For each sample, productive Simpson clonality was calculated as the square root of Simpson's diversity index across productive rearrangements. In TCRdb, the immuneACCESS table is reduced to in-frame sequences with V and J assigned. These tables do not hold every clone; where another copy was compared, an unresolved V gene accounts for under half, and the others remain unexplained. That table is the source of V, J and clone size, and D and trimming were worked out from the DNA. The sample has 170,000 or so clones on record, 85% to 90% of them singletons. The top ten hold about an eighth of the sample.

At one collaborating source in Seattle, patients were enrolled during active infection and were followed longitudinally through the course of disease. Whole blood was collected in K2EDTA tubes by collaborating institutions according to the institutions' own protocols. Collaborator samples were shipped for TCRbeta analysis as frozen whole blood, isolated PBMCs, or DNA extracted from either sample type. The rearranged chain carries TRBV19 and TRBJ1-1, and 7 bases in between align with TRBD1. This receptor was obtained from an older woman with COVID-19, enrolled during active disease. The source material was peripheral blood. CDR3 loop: CASRDSPMNTEAFF. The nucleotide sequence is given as TGTGCCAGCCGGGACAGTCCAATGAACACTGAAGCTTTCTTT.